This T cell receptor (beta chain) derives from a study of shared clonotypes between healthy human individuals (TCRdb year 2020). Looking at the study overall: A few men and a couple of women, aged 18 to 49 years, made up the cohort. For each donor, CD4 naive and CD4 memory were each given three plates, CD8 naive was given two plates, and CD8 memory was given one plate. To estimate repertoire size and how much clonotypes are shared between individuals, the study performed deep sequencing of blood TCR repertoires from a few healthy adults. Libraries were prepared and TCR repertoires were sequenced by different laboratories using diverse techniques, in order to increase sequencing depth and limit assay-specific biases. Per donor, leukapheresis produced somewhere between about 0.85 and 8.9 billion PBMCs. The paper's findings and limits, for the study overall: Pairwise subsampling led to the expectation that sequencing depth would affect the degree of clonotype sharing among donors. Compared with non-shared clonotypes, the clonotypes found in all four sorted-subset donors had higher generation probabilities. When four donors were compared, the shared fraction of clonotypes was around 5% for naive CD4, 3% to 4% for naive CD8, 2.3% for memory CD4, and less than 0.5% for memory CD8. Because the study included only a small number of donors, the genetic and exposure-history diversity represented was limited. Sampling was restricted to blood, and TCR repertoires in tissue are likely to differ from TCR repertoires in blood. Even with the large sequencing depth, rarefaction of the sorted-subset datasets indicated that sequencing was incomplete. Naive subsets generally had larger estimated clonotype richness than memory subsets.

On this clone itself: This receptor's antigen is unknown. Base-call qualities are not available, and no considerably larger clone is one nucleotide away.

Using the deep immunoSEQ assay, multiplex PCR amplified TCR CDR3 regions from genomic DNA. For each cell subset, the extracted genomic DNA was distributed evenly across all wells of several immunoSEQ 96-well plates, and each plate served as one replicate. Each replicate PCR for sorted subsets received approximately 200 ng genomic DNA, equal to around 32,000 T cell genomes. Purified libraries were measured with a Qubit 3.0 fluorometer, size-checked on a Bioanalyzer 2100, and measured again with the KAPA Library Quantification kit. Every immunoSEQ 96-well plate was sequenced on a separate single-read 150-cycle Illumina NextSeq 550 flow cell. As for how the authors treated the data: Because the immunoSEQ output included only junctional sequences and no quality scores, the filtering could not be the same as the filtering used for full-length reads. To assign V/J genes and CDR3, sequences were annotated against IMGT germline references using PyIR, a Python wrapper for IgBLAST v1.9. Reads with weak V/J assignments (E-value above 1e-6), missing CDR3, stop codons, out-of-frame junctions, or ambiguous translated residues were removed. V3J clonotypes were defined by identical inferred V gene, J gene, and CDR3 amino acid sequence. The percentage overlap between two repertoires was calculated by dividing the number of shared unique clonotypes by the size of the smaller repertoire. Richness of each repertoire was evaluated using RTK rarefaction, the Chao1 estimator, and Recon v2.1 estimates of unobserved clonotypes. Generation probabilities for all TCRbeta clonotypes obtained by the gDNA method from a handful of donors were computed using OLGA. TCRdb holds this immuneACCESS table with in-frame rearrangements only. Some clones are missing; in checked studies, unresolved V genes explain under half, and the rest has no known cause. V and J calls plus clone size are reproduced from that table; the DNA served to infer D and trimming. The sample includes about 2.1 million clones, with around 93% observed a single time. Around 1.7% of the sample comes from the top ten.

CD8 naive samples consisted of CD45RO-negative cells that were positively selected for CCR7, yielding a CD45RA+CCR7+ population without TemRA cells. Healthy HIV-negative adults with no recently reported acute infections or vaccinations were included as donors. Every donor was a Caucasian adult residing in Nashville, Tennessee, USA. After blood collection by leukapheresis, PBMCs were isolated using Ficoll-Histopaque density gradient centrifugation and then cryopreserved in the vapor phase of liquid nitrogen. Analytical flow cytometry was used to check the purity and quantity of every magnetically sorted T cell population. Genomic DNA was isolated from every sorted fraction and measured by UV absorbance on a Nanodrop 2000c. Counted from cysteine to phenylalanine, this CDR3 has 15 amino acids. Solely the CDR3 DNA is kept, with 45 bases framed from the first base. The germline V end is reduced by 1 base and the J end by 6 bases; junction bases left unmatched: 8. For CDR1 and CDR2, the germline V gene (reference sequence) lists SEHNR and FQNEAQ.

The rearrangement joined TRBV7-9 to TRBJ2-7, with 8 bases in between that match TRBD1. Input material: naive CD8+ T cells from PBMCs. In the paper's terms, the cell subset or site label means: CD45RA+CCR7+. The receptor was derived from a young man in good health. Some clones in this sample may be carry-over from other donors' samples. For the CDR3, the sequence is CASSLGTGLSGEQYF. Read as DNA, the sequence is TGTGCCAGCAGCTTAGGGACAGGGCTCTCCGGCGAGCAGTACTTC.